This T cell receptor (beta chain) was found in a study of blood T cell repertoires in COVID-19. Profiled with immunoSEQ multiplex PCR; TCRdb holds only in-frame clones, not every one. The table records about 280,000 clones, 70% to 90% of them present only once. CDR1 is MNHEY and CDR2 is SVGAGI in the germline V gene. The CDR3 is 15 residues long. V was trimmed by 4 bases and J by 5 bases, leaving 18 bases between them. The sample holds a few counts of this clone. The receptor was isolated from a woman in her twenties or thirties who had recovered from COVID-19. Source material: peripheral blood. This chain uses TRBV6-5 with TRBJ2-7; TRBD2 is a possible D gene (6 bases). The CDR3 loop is CASSSRRLGGDEQYF. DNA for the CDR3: TGTGCCAGCAGTTCGCGGAGACTAGGTGGCGACGAGCAGTACTTC.